The 6 T cell receptor beta chains presented below share a single source sample, sequenced in a study of blood T cell repertoires in COVID-19. Measured with immunoSEQ multiplex PCR; TCRdb has only the in-frame clones, and not every one. The table has around 450,000 clones, around 90% seen once. What was sequenced was PBMCs or T cells enriched from blood (not recorded which). These receptors originate from a woman aged 18-30 years who had recovered from COVID-19.

As DNA, the CDR3 is TGTGCCAGCACCGTCGGGAGCGGGGGAGGTACGCAGTATTTT. Its translation is CASTVGSGGGTQYF. The chain joins TRBV2 to TRBJ2-3; 8 bases line up with TRBD2. The ends lost 7 bases at V and 8 bases at J; junction bases unmatched: 11. This CDR3 spans 14 amino acids. Germline V lookup: CDR1 SNHLY, CDR2 FYNNEI.

The chain uses TRBV30 and TRBJ2-5; 7 bases align to TRBD2. With V trimmed by 1 base and J by 4 bases, 6 bases remained unmatched. This CDR3 spans 14 amino acids. The germline gives CDR1 GTSNPN, CDR2 SVGIG (reference sequence). CDR3 sequence: CAWSAAGVGETQYF. The DNA for the CDR3 is TGTGCCTGGAGTGCGGCGGGGGTCGGAGAGACCCAGTACTTC.

This chain uses TRBV30 with TRBJ2-4, with a possible D match to TRBD2 (6 bases). Germline V gene sequence: CDR1 GTSNPN, CDR2 SVGIG (reference sequence). The V end was cut by 5 bases, the J end by 13 bases, with 18 bases between. The CDR3 runs 12 residues. The CDR3: CAWGTLKEVQYF. The DNA of the CDR3 is TGTGCCTGGGGGACTTTAAAGGAGGTCCAGTACTTC. Looking up the rest from reference TRBV30 and TRBJ2-4 gives the full variable domain: SQTIHQWPATLVQPVGSPLSLECTVEGTSNPNLYWYRQAAGRGLQLLFYSVGIGQISSEVPQNLSASRPQDRQFILSSKKLLLSDSGFYLCAWGTLKEVQYFGAGTRLSVL.

This chain uses TRBV5-1 with TRBJ2-7, with D perhaps matching TRBD1 (6 bases). Germline V gives CDR1 SGHRS, CDR2 YFSETQ. V shed 2 bases and J shed 3 bases, with 9 bases lying between them. The CDR3 is made up of 13 amino acids. Written as DNA, the CDR3 is TGCGCCAGCAGCTTAGGGACACTCTACGAGCAGTACTTC. This codes for CASSLGTLYEQYF.

V is TRBV12-3 or TRBV12-4 and J is TRBJ2-3; no clear D. Deletions cut 6 bases from V and 8 bases from J, with 12 bases between. CDR3 length: 12 residues. The CDR3 loop reads CASSLGGATQYF. DNA for the CDR3: TGTGCCAGCAGCCTCGGCGGTGCTACGCAGTATTTT.

This chain links TRBV9 with TRBJ1-4; 9 bases are shared with TRBD1. Trimming cost V 3 bases and J 0 bases; bases outside gene matches: 6. The CDR3 totals 17 residues. Germline CDR1 is SGDLS and CDR2 is YYNGEE. CDR3 coding DNA: TGTGCCAGCAGCGAGTTACAGGGGGCCGCAACTAATGAAAAACTGTTTTTT. It is translated as CASSELQGAATNEKLFF.